This T cell receptor beta chain was identified in a study of T cell clonality in common variable immunodeficiency (dated by TCRdb to the mid-2010s). CVID was diagnosed by standard criteria: serum IgG, IgA and/or IgM reduced below normal range, plus specific antibody deficiency. A total of 44 subjects (approximately 15 female and roughly 29 male; age range about 9 to 65 years, mean age around 40) were included in the CVID group. Both CVID patients and healthy controls were predominantly of Caucasian heritage. At the time of study participation, every CVID subject had been on replacement immunoglobulin therapy for one year or longer. When blood was collected, none of the CVID subjects were ill or on immunomodulatory or immunosuppressive medication. Heparinized peripheral whole blood samples of about 4.5 to 8.5 ml were collected from each donor. Genomic DNA from adults with common variable immune deficiency (CVID) and from healthy adult controls was used for sequencing of TCRbeta CDR3 repertoires. Diluted blood was subjected to density centrifugation over Hypaque 1077 or Ficoll-Paque for isolation of peripheral blood mononuclear cells. Genomic DNA was extracted from unsorted mononuclear cells by Qiagen column purification or by a centrifugation-based method.

The CDR3 spans 15 residues, from the cysteine through the phenylalanine. Of the CDR3's DNA, 36 bases were read; they are in frame from base 1. Germline trimming: 0 bases from V, 2 bases from J; junction bases outside gene matches: 7. CDR1 and CDR2 (DFQATT, SNEGSKA) derive from the germline V gene (reference sequence). Comment on this clone: The antigen it recognizes is unknown. The read stops 3 residues short of the end of the CDR3; the missing end is completed from the germline J gene.

For sequencing input, CVID and control samples contributed equivalent amounts of genomic DNA. For every sample, a 60 bp segment covering the rearranged TCRbeta CDR3 region was amplified and then sequenced. The immunoSEQ assay, a bias-corrected multiplex PCR combined with high-throughput sequencing, was used to amplify TCRbeta. The study's own analysis went as follows. Every unique nucleotide sequence counted as a clone and was annotated with V, D and J genes, copy number and frequency. Sequences were labeled productive if in frame, and non-productive if out of frame or containing stop codons. As previously described, Shannon's entropy was used to calculate clonality. Mean CDR3 Kyte-Doolittle hydropathy was derived from the predicted amino acid sequences of productive clones. Using the R hclust function, scaled V gene usage was clustered hierarchically with Manhattan distance and complete linkage. Sharing of clones by CDR3 amino acid sequence was evaluated by resampling 12 repertoires per group over 100 rounds. Repertoires were searched for approximately 70 published EBV-specific and 200 to 300 published CMV-specific TCRbeta sequences. Two CVID samples yielding fewer than 10,000 sequences were excluded from analysis, leaving fewer than 50 CVID repertoires. This immuneACCESS table, as held by TCRdb, lists in-frame sequences with V and J called but not all clones. Of the missing ones, under half trace to an unresolved V gene in checked studies; the others have no known cause. That table is the source of V, J and clone size, and D and trimming were worked out from the DNA. The table records 20,000 to 25,000 clones for this sample, and not one of them appears only once. The ten largest clones add up to around 2.4% of the sample.

The research as a whole found: Correlations between repertoire features and clinical complications were limited by patient heterogeneity within the CVID cohort. The authors noted that sequencing repertoires of T cell subpopulations would be needed to clarify what caused the increased clonality in CVID. Fewer TCRbeta clones were shared among CVID subjects than among healthy controls (p < 0.0001). TCRbeta clonality was higher in CVID subjects than in healthy controls (t-test p = 0.018), and the increase was most characteristic of about a third of subjects. Although equal DNA input was used, an average of approximately 74,000 unique sequences per sample was obtained for controls, compared with around 30,000 for CVID samples. Reportedly, TCRbeta sequences from CVID had fewer deletions and N-nucleotide insertions, and highly modified clones with 13 or more V deletions were absent from CVID.

The source material was peripheral blood mononuclear cells. The clonotype was recovered from a human donor with common variable immunodeficiency. The V gene is TRBV20-1 and the J gene is TRBJ2-7; 7 bases in the junction line up with TRBD1. CDR3 bases read: TGCAGTGCTAGAGACCACAGGGGATCCACCTACGAG. The encoded protein is CSARDHRGSTYE. In full, the CDR3 reads CSARDHRGSTYEQYF.